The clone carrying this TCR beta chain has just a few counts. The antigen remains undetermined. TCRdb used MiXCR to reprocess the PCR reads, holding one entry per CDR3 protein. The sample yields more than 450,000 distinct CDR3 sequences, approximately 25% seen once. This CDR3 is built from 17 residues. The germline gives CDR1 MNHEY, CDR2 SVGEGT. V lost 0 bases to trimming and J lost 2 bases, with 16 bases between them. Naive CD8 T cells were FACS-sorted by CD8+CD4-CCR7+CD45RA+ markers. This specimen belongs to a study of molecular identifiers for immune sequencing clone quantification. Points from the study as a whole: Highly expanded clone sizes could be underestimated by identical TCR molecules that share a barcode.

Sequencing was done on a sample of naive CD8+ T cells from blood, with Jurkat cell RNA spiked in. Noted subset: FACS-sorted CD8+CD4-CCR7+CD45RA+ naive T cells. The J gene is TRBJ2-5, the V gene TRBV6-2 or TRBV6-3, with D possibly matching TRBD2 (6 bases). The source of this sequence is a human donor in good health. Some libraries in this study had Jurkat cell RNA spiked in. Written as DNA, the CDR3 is TGTGCCAGCAGTTACTCGTGGGACTTCGAAAGTCAAGAGACCCAGTACTTC. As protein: CASSYSWDFESQETQYF.